What follows are 22 T cell receptor beta chains derived from one specimen sequenced in a study of cytomegalovirus exposure and HLA in healthy donors. Here immunoSEQ multiplex PCR was the method, and the copy in TCRdb shows in-frame clones only, minus some. In the table there are 250,000 to 300,000 clones, roughly 85% of which are singletons. The sequencing input was PBMCs. The receptors here all came from a woman aged 18-29 years in good health and CMV-seronegative.

The genes are TRBV25-1 and TRBJ2-3; D perhaps matches TRBD2 (5 bases). Germline values: CDR1 MGHDK, CDR2 SYGVNS. This CDR3 is built from 14 residues. Trimming took 3 bases from V and 2 from J, leaving 9 bases between them. DNA of the CDR3: TGTGCCAGCAGTGACGGGATACACACAGATACGCAGTATTTT. Its translation: CASSDGIHTDTQYF.

V usage is TRBV2 and J usage is TRBJ2-3; D possibly corresponds to TRBD2 (6 bases). V was pared by 2 bases and J by 2 bases, with 17 bases between. CDR1 SNHLY and CDR2 FYNNEI come from the germline V gene. The CDR3 runs to 17 residues. This CDR3 is CASSESGVAAYTDTQYF. The CDR3 coding sequence is TGTGCCAGCAGTGAAAGTGGGGTAGCGGCCTACACAGATACGCAGTATTTT.

The rearrangement uses TRBV9 and TRBJ1-2; D is unresolved. The CDR3 has 16 amino acids. Between the trimmed V and J ends, which lost 4 bases and 6 bases, there was a span of 22 bases. Germline-derived CDR1 and CDR2 are SGDLS and YYNGEE. The CDR3 DNA reads TGTGCCAGCAGCCCCAAAGTAGGAACATCGGCGGATGGCTACACCTTC. Amino acids: CASSPKVGTSADGYTF.

This chain links TRBV12-1 with TRBJ2-1; the table's D gene call, TRBD1, was not cross checked with the DNA. TRBV12-1 is deemed a pseudogene. The CDR3 extends over 12 amino acids. CDR3 sequence reads: CASSTGIYEQFF. Here the CDR3 DNA reads TGTGCCAGCTCGACAGGGATCTATGAGCAGTTCTTC.

V and J are TRBV25-1 and TRBJ1-2; TRBD1 agrees at 10 bases. CDR3 length: 16 residues. From germline, CDR1 is MGHDK and CDR2 SYGVNS. With 5 bases clipped from V and 8 bases from J, the junction kept 14 bases outside the gene matches. The CDR3 DNA follows: TGTGCCAGCAGTTCCCTTGGGACAGGGGATAGGAAGGGCTACACCTTC. It is translated as CASSSLGTGDRKGYTF.

The chain joins TRBV25-1 to TRBJ2-5, with TRBD2 matching over 8 bases. The germline gives CDR1 MGHDK, CDR2 SYGVNS. Losses at the gene ends were 10 bases for V and 5 bases for J; bases not matched to a gene: 6. This CDR3 comprises 12 residues. The CDR3 loop reads CATTRGGETQYF. CDR3 nucleotide sequence: TGTGCCACGACCCGGGGGGGGGAGACCCAGTACTTC. Full variable domain (outside the CDR3, taken from reference TRBV25-1 and TRBJ2-5): EADIYQTPRYLVIGTGKKITLECSQTMGHDKMYWYQQDPGMELHLIHYSYGVNSTEKGDLSSESTVSRIRTEHFPLTLESARPSHTSQYLCATTRGGETQYFGPGTRLLVL.

The chain uses TRBV9 and TRBJ1-1; D may be TRBD1 (5 bases). This CDR3 has 15 residues. Germline V CDR1 and CDR2: SGDLS, YYNGEE. Deletions cut 0 bases from V and 0 bases from J, with 9 bases between. The CDR3 here is CASSVERGLNTEAFF. CDR3 bases: TGTGCCAGCAGCGTAGAGCGGGGCCTGAACACTGAAGCTTTCTTT.

This chain connects TRBV4-1 to TRBJ2-3, with TRBD2 matching 7 bases. CDR3 size: 16 residues. Germline assignment: CDR1 MGHRA and CDR2 YSYEKL. V was clipped by 1 base and J by 2 bases; unmatched bases: 6. The CDR3 protein is CASSQADSGLTDTQYF. CDR3 nucleotides: TGCGCCAGCAGCCAAGCCGATAGCGGGCTCACAGATACGCAGTATTTT.

The gene calls are TRBV29-1 and TRBJ2-7; 10 bases agree with TRBD1. With 4 bases clipped from V and 6 bases from J, the junction kept 9 bases outside the gene matches. The CDR3 sequence is 14 residues long. Germline CDR1 reads SQVTM; CDR2 reads ANQGSEA. DNA of the CDR3: TGCAGCGTTGTATCCGCGACAGGGGGCGTCGAGCAGTACTTC. It specifies CSVVSATGGVEQYF.

The table lists this clone with a few counts. The CDR3 protein is CASSDGLSGANVLTF. In DNA form, the CDR3 reads TGTGCCAGCAGTGATGGCCTCTCTGGGGCCAACGTCCTGACTTTC. The chain recombines TRBV6-4 with TRBJ2-6; D unclear. Germline V gene data show CDR1 as MRHNA and CDR2 as SNTAGT. The CDR3 runs 15 residues. Trimming removed 3 bases at V and 0 bases at J, with 6 bases between.

This CDR3 reads CASSEASAGISASYGYTF. Here the CDR3 DNA reads TGTGCCAGCAGTGAAGCCTCGGCAGGGATATCCGCTAGCTATGGCTACACCTTC. This rearrangement joins TRBV6-1 to TRBJ1-2; possible D gene TRBD1, 5 bases. The CDR3 is made up of 18 amino acids. V lost 0 bases and J 4 bases, leaving 21 bases between the germline ends. Germline lookup yields CDR1 MNHNS and CDR2 SASEGT.

The chain couples TRBV20-1 to TRBJ1-2, with TRBD1 identical over 7 bases. J was trimmed by 8 bases and V by 6 bases; bases with no gene match: 6. Germline CDR1 and CDR2: DFQATT and SNEGSKA (reference sequence). The CDR3 runs 11 residues. This chain's CDR3 is CSAASRGGYTF. The CDR3 coding sequence is TGCAGTGCGGCAAGCAGGGGGGGCTACACCTTC.

This chain connects TRBV4-1 to TRBJ1-3; 8 bases are shared with TRBD1. The germline gives CDR1 MGHRA, CDR2 YSYEKL. J was trimmed by 0 bases and V by 3 bases; bases with no gene match: 7. The CDR3 spans 17 residues. Here the CDR3 DNA reads TGCGCCAGCAGCCATATGACAGGGGACAACTCTGGAAACACCATATATTTT. Encoded protein: CASSHMTGDNSGNTIYF.

Here the CDR3 DNA reads TGTGCCAGCAGCCCCCTCCGGGATACGCAGTATTTT. Its protein product is CASSPLRDTQYF. The chain uses TRBV5-4 and TRBJ2-3; the D is unclear. This CDR3 spans 12 amino acids. The germline V gene has CDR1 SGHNT and CDR2 YYREEE (reference sequence). The V and J ends lost 4 bases and 6 bases respectively, with 9 bases between them.

The rearrangement links TRBV7-2 to TRBJ2-1; TRBD1 matches at 8 bases. Trimming removed 2 bases from V and 2 bases from J; junction bases left unmatched: 2. This CDR3 is 15 amino acids long. CDR1 SGHTA and CDR2 FQGNSA come from the germline V gene. This chain's CDR3 is CASSLQGATYNEQFF. Here the CDR3 DNA reads TGTGCCAGCAGCTTACAGGGGGCGACCTACAATGAGCAGTTCTTC.

This clone has only one observation. The chain uses TRBV2 and TRBJ2-7, with TRBD1 as a possible D gene (8 bases). The CDR3 runs 13 residues. Germline V gene data show CDR1 as SNHLY and CDR2 as FYNNEI. Trimming took off 6 bases at V and 3 bases at J, with 12 bases between the two ends. CDR3 sequence (DNA): TGTGCCAGCAGGGGAGGGACAGGCTACGAGCAGTACTTC. Its translation: CASRGGTGYEQYF.

The chain has TRBV28 and TRBJ1-6; perhaps TRBD1 as D (6 bases). This CDR3 contains 15 residues. V was cut by 4 bases and J by 5 bases, with 12 bases left in between. The V gene's germline CDR1 is MDHEN and CDR2 SYDVKM. CDR3: CASSWLRGNNSPLHF. The CDR3, as DNA: TGTGCCAGCAGTTGGCTCAGGGGTAATAATTCACCCCTCCACTTT.

The chain recombines TRBV6-1 with TRBJ2-3; 7 positions match TRBD2. Looked up from germline, CDR1 is MNHNS and CDR2 is SASEGT. Losses at the gene ends were 2 bases for V and 2 bases for J; bases not matched to a gene: 10. The CDR3 is 17 amino acids. CDR3 loop: CASSERLLASYTDTQYF. The CDR3 DNA follows: TGTGCCAGCAGTGAACGGTTACTAGCGAGCTACACAGATACGCAGTATTTT.

The rearrangement joins TRBV4-1 to TRBJ2-7; possible D gene TRBD2, 6 bases. The length of the CDR3 is 15 residues. Germline V gene sequence: CDR1 MGHRA, CDR2 YSYEKL. Trimming shortened V by 0 bases and J by 0 bases, and 9 bases separated the two germline ends. The CDR3 bases are TGCGCCAGCAGCCAAGATGGCGGGGCCTCCTACGAGCAGTACTTC. Amino acids: CASSQDGGASYEQYF.

The V and J genes are TRBV5-1 and TRBJ2-7; TRBD1 matches at 8 bases. Looked up from germline, CDR1 is SGHRS and CDR2 is YFSETQ. The CDR3 spans 15 residues. V lost 2 bases and J lost 0; bases outside the gene matches: 4. The CDR3 bases are TGCGCCAGCAGCTTTTCAGGGGGCGACTCCTACGAGCAGTACTTC. Its protein is CASSFSGGDSYEQYF.

This sequence joins TRBV27 and TRBJ1-3; D ambiguous. Trimming cost V 3 bases and J 3 bases, with 21 bases left between them. The CDR3 has 18 amino acids. Looked up from germline, CDR1 is MNHEY and CDR2 is SMNVEV (reference sequence). The CDR3 nucleotides read TGTGCCAGCAGTTTGAACGGAGACTTCCTGGCACTTGGAAACACCATATATTTT. This gives the protein CASSLNGDFLALGNTIYF.

The chain carries TRBV19 and TRBJ2-1; 7 bases fit TRBD1. J lost 5 bases, V lost 3 bases, and 7 bases had no gene match. This CDR3 has 15 residues. Germline lookup yields CDR1 LNHDA and CDR2 SQIVND (reference sequence). CDR3 sequence reads: CASSIMVGGHNEQFF. The CDR3 DNA reads as TGTGCCAGTAGTATCATGGTAGGGGGCCACAATGAGCAGTTCTTC.